One sample yielded the 28 T cell receptor beta chains listed below, sequenced in a study of tumor-infiltrating lymphocytes in localized non-small cell lung cancer (dated by TCRdb to the early 2020s). The library was obtained by the immunoSEQ multiplex PCR assay. TCRdb limited this immuneACCESS table to in-frame rearrangements with V and J called. A share of clones is missing; checked studies link under half to unresolved V genes, and the rest is unexplained. The sample yields fewer than 20,000 clones; roughly 80% were counted once. Together, the top ten hold around 6.4% of the sample. The sequencing sample was made of lung tumor tissue. These receptor sequences come from a human donor with non-small cell lung cancer.

V usage is TRBV30 and J usage is TRBJ1-6; 9 bases map to TRBD1. Looked up from germline, CDR1 is GTSNPN and CDR2 is SVGIG (reference sequence). The CDR3 extends over 16 amino acids. The V segment lost 1 base and the J segment 3 bases; nucleotides outside the gene matches: 4. The CDR3: CAWSGTGGGYNSPLHF. The DNA of the CDR3 is TGTGCCTGGAGTGGAACAGGGGGCGGCTATAATTCACCCCTCCACTTT.

This clone turned up a few times. The rearrangement uses TRBV6-1 and TRBJ1-1; the D gene is possibly TRBD1 (5 bases). The CDR3 is 11 residues long. CDR1 and CDR2 (germline): MNHNS, SASEGT. Trimming cost V 10 bases and J 12 bases, with 18 bases left between them. The CDR3 coding sequence is TGTGCCACGGGGACCGGTTCGTTTACTTTCTTT. Protein sequence: CATGTGSFTFF.

The CDR3 nucleotides are TGTGCCAGCAGCCCAACCGGGACAGGGGATGGAGAGACCCAGTACTTC. Translation: CASSPTGTGDGETQYF. The chain recombines TRBV4-2 with TRBJ2-5; 10 bases agree with TRBD1. This CDR3 spans 16 amino acids. The germline V gene has CDR1 LGHNA and CDR2 YNFKEQ. Trimming removed 4 bases from V and 4 bases from J; junction bases left unmatched: 9.

V is TRBV9 and J is TRBJ2-2; D is perhaps TRBD1 (5 bases). Germline V gives CDR1 SGDLS, CDR2 YYNGEE. The CDR3 length is 15 residues. Trimming removed 3 bases at V and 0 bases at J, with 9 bases between. CDR3 sequence reads: CASSGQTTNTGELFF. CDR3 coding DNA: TGTGCCAGCAGCGGACAGACGACGAACACCGGGGAGCTGTTTTTT.

This chain joins TRBV5-1 and TRBJ2-6; 7 nucleotides align to TRBD2. V trimming: 0 bases; J trimming: 0 bases; junction bases outside the gene matches: 9. Germline V gene lookup returns CDR1 SGHRS and CDR2 YFSETQ. This CDR3 is 19 amino acids long. CDR3 amino acids: CASSLALGEGGSGANVLTF. CDR3 coding DNA: TGCGCCAGCAGCTTGGCCTTAGGGGAGGGAGGCTCTGGGGCCAACGTCCTGACTTTC. Full variable domain (missing parts from reference TRBV5-1 and TRBJ2-6): KAGVTQTPRYLIKTRGQQVTLSCSPISGHRSVSWYQQTPGQGLQFLFEYFSETQRNKGNFPGRFSGRQFSNSRSEMNVSTLELGDSALYLCASSLALGEGGSGANVLTFGAGSRLTVL.

This clone is a singleton in its sample. CDR3 in amino acids: CASSGNQGNYGYTF. The CDR3 coding sequence is TGTGCCAGCAGTGGGAATCAGGGCAACTATGGCTACACCTTC. The rearrangement joins TRBV25-1 to TRBJ1-2; TRBD1 is a possible D gene (5 bases). Deletions cut 4 bases from V and 2 bases from J, with 11 bases between. Per the germline V gene, CDR1 is MGHDK and CDR2 is SYGVNS. The length of the CDR3 is 14 residues.

J is TRBJ2-7 and V is TRBV4-2; D ambiguous. The CDR3 spans 14 residues. Per germline, CDR1 LGHNA and CDR2 YNFKEQ. Deletions cut 4 bases from V and 2 bases from J, with 12 bases between. The DNA of the CDR3 is TGTGCCAGCAGCCCCGTCGGGTTACCCTACGAGCAGTACTTC. Amino acids: CASSPVGLPYEQYF.

This chain joins TRBV19 and TRBJ2-2; the match to TRBD2 covers 7 bases. With V trimmed by 6 bases and J by 1 base, 8 bases remained unmatched. The CDR3 runs 16 residues. Germline CDR1 and CDR2: LNHDA and SQIVND (reference sequence). CDR3 DNA: TGTGCCAGTAGGGACCGCGGGAGAGGGAACACCGGGGAGCTGTTTTTT. Translated, it gives CASRDRGRGNTGELFF. Supplemented by reference TRBV19 and TRBJ2-2, the full variable domain reads DGGITQSPKYLFRKEGQNVTLSCEQNLNHDAMYWYRQDPGQGLRLIYYSQIVNDFQKGDIAEGYSVSREKKESFPLTVTSAQKNPTAFYLCASRDRGRGNTGELFFGEGSRLTVL.

The chain combines TRBV7-8 with TRBJ2-3; 7 positions match TRBD2. V shed 5 bases and J 2 bases; nucleotides not matched to a gene: 7. The CDR3 length is 15 residues. Germline assignment: CDR1 SGHVS and CDR2 FQNEAQ. Here the CDR3 DNA reads TGTGCCAGCAGCCCCGGACTAGGCCTCACAGATACGCAGTATTTT. It yields the protein CASSPGLGLTDTQYF.

The rearrangement joins TRBV5-1 to TRBJ2-5; no clear D gene. Per germline, CDR1 SGHRS and CDR2 YFSETQ. Trimming pared 3 bases from V and 3 bases from J, leaving 6 bases between. The CDR3 extends over 12 amino acids. CDR3 region: CASSWEKETQYF. DNA of the CDR3: TGCGCCAGCAGCTGGGAAAAAGAGACCCAGTACTTC.

The rearrangement uses TRBV19 and TRBJ1-2; 9 positions match TRBD1. The V segment lost 3 bases and the J segment 6 bases; nucleotides outside the gene matches: 5. Germline V gene lookup returns CDR1 LNHDA and CDR2 SQIVND (reference sequence). The CDR3 covers 14 residues. CDR3 loop: CASSIGGQGNGYTF. The CDR3 coding sequence is TGTGCCAGTAGTATCGGGGGACAGGGTAATGGCTACACCTTC.

The rearrangement uses TRBV4-1 and TRBJ1-2; 10 nucleotides agree with TRBD1. The CDR3 covers 14 residues. The V segment lost 4 bases and the J segment 7 bases; nucleotides outside the gene matches: 6. Germline-derived CDR1 and CDR2 are MGHRA and YSYEKL. The CDR3, as DNA: TGCGCCAGCAGCCTCCGGGACAGGGGCATTGGCTACACCTTC. Protein: CASSLRDRGIGYTF.

The V and J genes are TRBV2 and TRBJ1-1; unclear D gene. Germline V gene lookup returns CDR1 SNHLY and CDR2 FYNNEI. The CDR3 covers 12 residues. Trimming pared 7 bases from V and 0 bases from J, leaving 6 bases between. Here the CDR3 reads CASKRVNTEAFF. The CDR3, as DNA: TGTGCCAGCAAGAGAGTGAACACTGAAGCTTTCTTT.

This rearrangement joins TRBV7-8 to TRBJ1-1; no firm D call. V shed 0 bases and J shed 8 bases, with 10 bases lying between them. This CDR3 is built from 13 residues. Germline CDR1 SGHVS, CDR2 FQNEAQ. The CDR3 nucleotides read TGTGCCAGCAGCTTAGCGAAGGGTAAGGAAGCTTTCTTT. As protein: CASSLAKGKEAFF.

The chain carries TRBV11-3 and TRBJ2-1; 11 positions agree with TRBD2. Trimming at V came to 2 bases and at J to 9 bases, leaving 3 bases not matched to a gene. CDR3 length: 14 residues. Germline V gene sequence: CDR1 SGHNT, CDR2 YENEEA. DNA for the CDR3: TGTGCCAGCAGCTTAAAGCTAGCGGGAGGTGAGCAGTTCTTC. Its protein is CASSLKLAGGEQFF.

J is TRBJ1-5 and V is TRBV27; D call uncertain. The V gene lost 5 bases and the J gene lost 0 bases, with 11 bases spanning the gap. This CDR3 region has 15 residues. Germline-derived CDR1 and CDR2 are MNHEY and SMNVEV (reference sequence). CDR3 DNA sequence: TGTGCCAGCAGTATCAAGTACAGTAGCAATCAGCCCCAGCATTTT. Its protein is CASSIKYSSNQPQHF.

The V call is TRBV14, the J call TRBJ2-3, with 9 bases identical to TRBD2. The V gene end was trimmed by 8 bases and the J gene end by 8 bases; junction bases not matched to a gene: 8. Germline V lookup: CDR1 SGHDN, CDR2 FVKESK. This CDR3 has 13 residues. The CDR3 DNA follows: TGTGCCAGCGAAAGGAGCGGGAGGAGTACGCAGTATTTT. Translated: CASERSGRSTQYF.

V is TRBV19 and J is TRBJ1-1, with D perhaps TRBD1 (6 bases). The CDR3 has 13 amino acids. CDR1 and CDR2 from the germline V gene are LNHDA and SQIVND (reference sequence). Trimming cost V 7 bases and J 7 bases, with 16 bases left between them. The CDR3 protein is CASMGRDKFEAFF. The CDR3 bases are TGTGCCAGTATGGGCAGGGACAAATTTGAAGCTTTCTTT.

V is TRBV7-2 and J is TRBJ2-3, with a weak D call TRBD2 (5 bases). This CDR3 has 16 residues. With 3 bases removed from V and 0 bases from J, the gap between germline ends came to 13 bases. Germline V gene lookup returns CDR1 SGHTA and CDR2 FQGNSA. In nucleotides, the CDR3 is TGTGCCAGCAGCTTCGTAGCGTTCACTAGCACAGATACGCAGTATTTT. Translated: CASSFVAFTSTDTQYF.

The rearrangement uses TRBV27 and TRBJ2-2; TRBD2 aligns across 8 bases. The V and J ends lost 6 bases and 7 bases, in that order; junction bases with no gene match: 4. The CDR3 loop spans 13 amino acids. The germline V gene encodes CDR1 MNHEY and CDR2 SMNVEV (reference sequence). CDR3 nucleotides: TGTGCCAGCAGACCCGGGGGGGTCGGGGAGCTGTTTTTT. Residues: CASRPGGVGELFF.

This chain uses TRBV13 with TRBJ2-7; tentatively, D is TRBD1 (6 bases). Germline V lookup: CDR1 PRHDT, CDR2 FYEKMQ (reference sequence). Trimming removed 4 bases from V and 0 bases from J, with 10 bases in between. The CDR3 contains 14 residues. CDR3 coding DNA: TGTGCCAGCAGCTCCCGGACAGTCTCCTACGAGCAGTACTTC. Translated: CASSSRTVSYEQYF.

This clone was recorded only once. The genes are TRBV4-2 and TRBJ1-5; D perhaps matches TRBD1 (6 bases). Germline V lookup: CDR1 LGHNA, CDR2 YNFKEQ. The CDR3 is made up of 15 amino acids. Trimming pared 4 bases from V and 2 bases from J, leaving 12 bases between. The DNA of the CDR3 is TGTGCCAGCAGCCCGACAGGATATGGCAATCAGCCCCAGCATTTT. It translates to CASSPTGYGNQPQHF.

V usage is TRBV28 and J usage is TRBJ1-5, with D possibly TRBD1 on 5 matching bases. The CDR3 is 14 residues long. The germline gives CDR1 MDHEN, CDR2 SYDVKM. Trimming stripped 6 bases from V and 1 base from J, with 10 bases between. CDR3 DNA sequence: TGTGCCAGCAGCGTCGGGGGGAGCAATCAGCCCCAGCATTTT. This translates into CASSVGGSNQPQHF.

The V and J genes are TRBV6-5 and TRBJ1-5; weak D call: TRBD1 (5 bases). The CDR3 extends over 14 amino acids. V lost 5 bases and J lost 3, with 11 bases in between. CDR1 is MNHEY and CDR2 is SVGAGI in the germline V gene. CDR3: CASSQGRNNQPQHF. In DNA form, the CDR3 reads TGTGCCAGCAGTCAGGGAAGGAACAATCAGCCCCAGCATTTT.

V and J are TRBV6-1 and TRBJ2-7; D gene ambiguous. V was trimmed by 3 bases and J by 3 bases, leaving 6 bases between them. There are 12 residues in the CDR3. Germline CDR1 reads MNHNS; CDR2 reads SASEGT. CDR3 protein: CASSEFNYEQYF. CDR3 bases: TGTGCCAGCAGTGAGTTCAACTACGAGCAGTACTTC.

The chain employs TRBV6-1 and TRBJ2-1, with TRBD1 matching over 8 bases. Germline-derived CDR1 and CDR2 are MNHNS and SASEGT. This CDR3 spans 10 amino acids. With V trimmed by 11 bases and J by 15 bases, 9 bases remained unmatched. CDR3 amino acids: CAAGQGVGFF. DNA of the CDR3: TGTGCCGCTGGACAGGGCGTCGGGTTCTTC.

This chain uses TRBV28 with TRBJ2-7; 11 nucleotides agree with TRBD2. The CDR3 extends over 16 amino acids. Germline loops: CDR1 MDHEN, CDR2 SYDVKM. V was clipped by 2 bases and J by 4 bases; unmatched bases: 7. CDR3 nucleotide sequence: TGTGCCAGCAGTTTAATACTAGCGGGGGTTGAGTACGAGCAGTACTTC. Translated, it gives CASSLILAGVEYEQYF.

The chain recombines TRBV5-4 with TRBJ1-2, with D tentatively TRBD1 (6 bases). Germline CDR1 reads SGHNT; CDR2 reads YYREEE (reference sequence). This CDR3 contains 14 residues. Trimming removed 1 base at V and 6 bases at J, with 13 bases between. DNA for the CDR3: TGTGCCAGCAGCTTGATCGGGGGCTATAATGGCTACACCTTC. Its translation: CASSLIGGYNGYTF.